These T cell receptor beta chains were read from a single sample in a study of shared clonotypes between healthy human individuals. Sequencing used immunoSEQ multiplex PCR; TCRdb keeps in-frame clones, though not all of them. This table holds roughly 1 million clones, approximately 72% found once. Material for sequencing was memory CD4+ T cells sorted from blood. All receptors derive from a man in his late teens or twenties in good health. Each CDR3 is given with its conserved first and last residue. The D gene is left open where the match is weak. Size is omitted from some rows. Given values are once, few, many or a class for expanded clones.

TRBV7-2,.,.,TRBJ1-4,CASSLQGLSEKLFF,TGTGCCAGCAGCTTACAGGGTCTTAGTGAAAAACTGTTTTTT
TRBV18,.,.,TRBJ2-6,CASSLDSSGANVLTF,TGTGCCAGCTCACTCGACAGCTCTGGGGCCAACGTCCTGACTTTC
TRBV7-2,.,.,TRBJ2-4,CASSFWATKNIQYF,TGTGCCAGCAGCTTCTGGGCAACCAAAAACATTCAGTACTTC
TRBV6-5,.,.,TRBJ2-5,CASKAHFMGETQYF,TGTGCCAGCAAGGCACACTTCATGGGAGAGACCCAGTACTTC
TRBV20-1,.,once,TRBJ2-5,CSARREQTQYF,TGCAGTGCTAGGAGAGAGCAGACCCAGTACTTC
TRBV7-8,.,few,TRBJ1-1,CASSANMNTEAFF,TGTGCCAGCAGCGCTAACATGAACACTGAAGCTTTCTTT
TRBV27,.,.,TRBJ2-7,CASRPTTGMRGEQYF,TGTGCCAGCAGGCCAACCACAGGGATGCGTGGCGAGCAGTACTTC
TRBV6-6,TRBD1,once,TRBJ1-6,CASSFDRGDNSPLHF,TGTGCCAGCAGTTTCGACAGGGGGGACAATTCACCCCTCCACTTT
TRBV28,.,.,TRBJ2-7,CASSLRATHEQYF,TGTGCCAGCAGTTTGCGGGCTACCCACGAGCAGTACTTC
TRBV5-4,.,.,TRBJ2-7,CASSLLLYEQYF,TGTGCCAGCAGCCTGCTTCTCTACGAGCAGTACTTC
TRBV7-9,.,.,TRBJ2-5,CASSALQGRQETQYF,TGTGCCAGCAGCGCCCTCCAGGGCCGGCAAGAGACCCAGTACTTC
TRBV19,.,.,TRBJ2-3,CASSIRGATDTQYF,TGTGCCAGTAGTATTCGGGGGGCCACAGATACGCAGTATTTT
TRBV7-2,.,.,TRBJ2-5,CASSLWAGETQYF,TGTGCCAGCAGCTTATGGGCGGGGGAGACCCAGTACTTC
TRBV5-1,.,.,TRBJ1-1,CASSSGSMGNTEAFF,TGCGCCAGCAGCTCCGGCTCGATGGGGAACACTGAAGCTTTCTTT
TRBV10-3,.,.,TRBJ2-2,CAISAADTSNTGELFF,TGTGCCATCAGTGCGGCCGACACATCGAACACCGGGGAGCTGTTTTTT
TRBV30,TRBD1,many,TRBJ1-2,CAWSLKTGTVSGYTF,TGTGCCTGGAGTTTGAAGACAGGGACCGTAAGCGGCTACACCTTC
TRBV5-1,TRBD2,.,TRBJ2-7,CASSTGTTSYEQYF,TGCGCCAGTTCTACCGGGACTACCTCCTACGAGCAGTACTTC
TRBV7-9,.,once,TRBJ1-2,CASSTSQAFYGYTF,TGTGCCAGCAGCACATCTCAAGCGTTCTATGGCTACACCTTC
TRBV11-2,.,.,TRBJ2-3,CASSLGRGSTDTQYF,TGTGCCAGCAGCTTAGGGAGAGGAAGCACAGATACGCAGTATTTT
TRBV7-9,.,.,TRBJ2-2,CASSLVANTNTGELFF,TGTGCCAGCAGCTTAGTAGCGAATACGAACACCGGGGAGCTGTTTTTT
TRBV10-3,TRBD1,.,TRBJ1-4,CAISESTGNGEKLFF,TGTGCCATCAGTGAGTCGACAGGGAACGGTGAAAAACTGTTTTTT
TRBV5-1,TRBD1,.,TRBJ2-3,CASGTGGAESADTQYF,TGCGCCAGTGGTACAGGGGGCGCAGAGTCCGCAGATACGCAGTATTTT
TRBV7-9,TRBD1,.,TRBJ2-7,CASSPGPGQVYEQYF,TGTGCCAGCAGCCCGGGTCCCGGACAGGTCTACGAGCAGTACTTC
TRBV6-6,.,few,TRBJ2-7,CASSGGGRAYEQYF,TGTGCCAGCAGTGGCGGGGGCAGGGCCTACGAGCAGTACTTC
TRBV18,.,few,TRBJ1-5,CASSPSPGQPQHF,TGTGCCAGCTCACCAAGTCCCGGTCAGCCCCAGCATTTT
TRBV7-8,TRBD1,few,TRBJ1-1,CASSPGTVNTEAFF,TGTGCCAGCAGCCCCGGGACAGTCAACACTGAAGCTTTCTTT
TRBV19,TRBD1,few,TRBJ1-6,CASQDREVSNSPLHF,TGTGCCAGCCAGGACAGGGAAGTCAGTAATTCACCCCTCCACTTT
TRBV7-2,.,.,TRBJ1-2,CASSPPGRSNGYTF,TGTGCCAGCAGCCCCCCGGGACGCTCGAACGGCTACACCTTC
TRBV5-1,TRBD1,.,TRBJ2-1,CASSLGGQANEQFF,TGCGCCAGCAGCTTGGGGGGACAGGCCAATGAGCAGTTCTTC
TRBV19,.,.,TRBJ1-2,CASSIDPVNYGYTF,TGTGCCAGTAGTATTGATCCCGTAAACTATGGCTACACCTTC
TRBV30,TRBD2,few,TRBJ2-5,CAWSVGSTSGQETQYF,TGTGCCTGGAGTGTAGGATCGACTAGCGGACAAGAGACCCAGTACTTC
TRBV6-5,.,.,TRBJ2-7,CASSYSPGLTYEQYF,TGTGCCAGCAGTTACTCACCTGGACTCACCTACGAGCAGTACTTC